Below, 20 T cell receptor beta chains from the same sample are listed, as sequenced in a study of blood T cell repertoires in COVID-19 (dated by TCRdb to about 2020). The library was generated by the immunoSEQ multiplex PCR assay. What TCRdb holds here is the immuneACCESS table cut down to in-frame rearrangements. Part of the clones is not present; checked against another copy, under half of the missing clones reflect an unresolved V gene, and the others are unexplained. For this sample the table gives 120,000 to 150,000 clones, of which roughly 89% were detected only once. 8.6% of the sample is taken by the ten largest. The sequenced sample consisted of peripheral blood. The receptors were gathered from a woman between 45 and 60 years old with active or convalescent COVID-19.

V and J are TRBV30 and TRBJ1-2; D gene unclear. Trimming pared 1 base from V and 4 bases from J, leaving 4 bases between. CDR3 size: 11 residues. CDR1 is GTSNPN and CDR2 is SVGIG in the germline V gene (reference sequence). The CDR3 nucleotides read TGTGCCTGGAGTGGAGGCTATGGCTACACCTTC. Translated: CAWSGGYGYTF.

The V gene is TRBV18, the J gene TRBJ1-2, with D maybe TRBD1 (5 bases). The CDR3 has 15 amino acids. CDR1 is KGHSH and CDR2 is LQKENI in the germline V gene. Trimming removed 6 bases from V and 2 bases from J, with 16 bases in between. CDR3 protein: CASSESQGVNYGYTF. CDR3 nucleotide sequence: TGTGCCAGCTCCGAATCTCAAGGGGTGAACTATGGCTACACCTTC.

This clone was observed a handful of times. The chain carries TRBV4-1 and TRBJ1-5, with TRBD1 matching 9 bases. Germline loops: CDR1 MGHRA, CDR2 YSYEKL. The CDR3 is 15 residues long. The J segment lost 2 bases and the V segment lost 4 bases, leaving 3 bases of the junction unmatched. The CDR3 sequence is CASSPRTGGNQPQHF. Written as DNA, the CDR3 is TGCGCCAGCAGCCCACGGACAGGGGGCAATCAGCCCCAGCATTTT.

This clone has only a few counts. The CDR3 region has the DNA TGTGCCAGCACCATGAGGACTAGTCGAGGCTATTACAATGAGCAGTTCTTC. It specifies CASTMRTSRGYYNEQFF. The V and J genes are TRBV6-4 and TRBJ2-1, with 7 bases that match TRBD2. This CDR3 has 17 residues. V lost 7 bases and J lost 4; bases outside the gene matches: 16. The V gene's germline CDR1 is MRHNA and CDR2 SNTAGT.

V is TRBV18 and J is TRBJ2-5; D is uncertain. Trimming pared 3 bases from V and 2 bases from J, leaving 4 bases between. CDR1 is KGHSH and CDR2 is LQKENI in the germline V gene. The CDR3 is 12 amino acids. The CDR3 spells CASSPQQETQYF. The CDR3 DNA is TGTGCCAGCTCACCCCAGCAAGAGACCCAGTACTTC.

The chain couples TRBV7-2 to TRBJ1-1, with TRBD1 matching 7 bases. The CDR3 runs 14 residues. Germline V gene lookup returns CDR1 SGHTA and CDR2 FQGNSA. The junction had 6 bases not matched to a gene; V was cut back by 5 bases and J by 3 bases. CDR3 nucleotides: TGTGCCAGCAGCCTGGGACAGCACTACACTGAAGCTTTCTTT. Protein product: CASSLGQHYTEAFF.

The chain is built from TRBV4-3 and TRBJ1-4; TRBD1 aligns across 7 bases. The J segment lost 16 bases and the V segment lost 0 bases, leaving 17 bases of the junction unmatched. Germline V gene lookup returns CDR1 LGHNA and CDR2 YSLEER. This CDR3 has 16 amino acids. The DNA for the CDR3 is TGCGCCAGCAGCCAAGACCGGACAGGCTCTACAATCGATAGGTTTTTT. Encoded protein: CASSQDRTGSTIDRFF.

The genes are TRBV4-2 and TRBJ1-2; no definite D call. Germline V gene lookup returns CDR1 LGHNA and CDR2 YNFKEQ. The CDR3 spans 14 residues. Trimming cost V 3 bases and J 0 bases, with 8 bases left between them. Here the CDR3 DNA reads TGTGCCAGCAGCCAGGAAACAGCTAACTATGGCTACACCTTC. This sequence encodes CASSQETANYGYTF.

This rearrangement joins TRBV4-1 to TRBJ2-2; 10 nucleotides line up with TRBD2. Per germline, CDR1 MGHRA and CDR2 YSYEKL. J was trimmed by 6 bases and V by 0 bases; bases with no gene match: 13. The CDR3 length is 19 residues. Written as DNA, the CDR3 is TGCGCCAGCAGCCAAGATAGGTGGCTAGCGGGAGATTTACCCGGGGAGCTGTTTTTT. Translation gives CASSQDRWLAGDLPGELFF.

V gene TRBV19 combines with J gene TRBJ2-5; D is possibly TRBD1 (6 bases). The germline CDR1 and CDR2 sequences are LNHDA and SQIVND (reference sequence). The CDR3 is made up of 13 amino acids. V lost 5 bases, J lost 5 bases, and 12 bases lay in between. CDR3: CASSGQGTETQYF. In DNA form, the CDR3 reads TGTGCCAGTAGTGGTCAGGGGACGGAGACCCAGTACTTC.

The V and J genes are TRBV7-3 and TRBJ2-3; the match to TRBD2 covers 14 bases. CDR1 is SGHTA, CDR2 FQGTGA, per germline. The V and J ends lost 5 bases and 5 bases, in that order; junction bases with no gene match: 3. The CDR3 is 15 residues long. CDR3 DNA sequence: TGTGCCAGCAGCAGACTAGCGGGGGGGAGAGATACGCAGTATTTT. Translating gives CASSRLAGGRDTQYF. Drawing the rest from reference TRBV7-3 and TRBJ2-3, the complete variable domain is GAGVSQTPSNKVTEKGKYVELRCDPISGHTALYWYRQSLGQGPEFLIYFQGTGAADDSGLPNDRFFAVRPEGSVSTLKIQRTERGDSAVYLCASSRLAGGRDTQYFGPGTRLTVL.

V gene TRBV12-3 or TRBV12-4 combines with J gene TRBJ1-2; no firm D call. CDR3 length: 13 amino acids. V lost 6 bases, J lost 2 bases, and 10 bases lay in between. The CDR3 nucleotides are TGTGCCAGCAGCAGGAGGACCAACTATGGCTACACCTTC. Its protein is CASSRRTNYGYTF.

V gene TRBV5-8 combines with J gene TRBJ1-1; D is ambiguous. CDR3 size: 14 residues. Trimming removed 3 bases from V and 5 bases from J, with 14 bases in between. The V gene's germline CDR1 is SGHTS and CDR2 YDEGEE. As DNA, the CDR3 is TGTGCCAGCAGCTCGGTCAGGCGAAGGACTGAAGCTTTCTTT. Translated, it gives CASSSVRRRTEAFF.

This clone was recorded a few times. The rearrangement joins TRBV18 to TRBJ1-1; D not certain. CDR1 is KGHSH and CDR2 is LQKENI in the germline V gene. This CDR3 contains 12 residues. Trimming stripped 2 bases from V and 7 bases from J, with 8 bases between. CDR3 bases: TGTGCCAGCTCACCAGGGCTCTATGAAGCTTTCTTT. Translation gives CASSPGLYEAFF.

V is TRBV28 and J is TRBJ1-1, with D possibly being TRBD1 (6 bases). The V gene lost 2 bases and the J gene lost 1 base, with 11 bases spanning the gap. This CDR3 contains 15 residues. Per the germline V gene, CDR1 is MDHEN and CDR2 is SYDVKM. CDR3 in amino acids: CASSLRSGANTEAFF. Written as DNA, the CDR3 is TGTGCCAGCAGTTTAAGGTCAGGGGCGAACACTGAAGCTTTCTTT.

This chain links TRBV27 with TRBJ2-1; tentatively, D is TRBD2 (6 bases). The V gene lost 5 bases and the J gene lost 10 bases, with 24 bases spanning the gap. Germline V gene sequence: CDR1 MNHEY, CDR2 SMNVEV (reference sequence). There are 16 residues in the CDR3. CDR3 protein: CASSPLAGGPSREQFF. The CDR3 coding sequence is TGTGCCAGCAGTCCCCTAGCTGGAGGGCCCTCTCGCGAGCAGTTCTTC.

The chain has TRBV5-1 and TRBJ1-2, with TRBD1 as a possible D gene (6 bases). The CDR3 extends over 13 amino acids. Per germline, CDR1 SGHRS and CDR2 YFSETQ. V was cut by 4 bases and J by 4 bases, with 11 bases left in between. The CDR3 loop reads CASSHGQPYGYTF. CDR3 nucleotides: TGCGCCAGCAGCCACGGACAGCCCTATGGCTACACCTTC.

The chain is built from TRBV5-3 and TRBJ2-4; 7 nucleotides line up with TRBD2. TRBV5-3 is an ORF, and what it does is uncertain. The CDR3 loop spans 17 amino acids. J lost 1 base, V lost 7 bases, and 14 bases had no gene match. The CDR3 bases are TGTGCCAGATCAACTTCTAGCGGCCCGGGGGCCAAAAACATTCAGTACTTC. It specifies CARSTSSGPGAKNIQYF.

This clone has just a few counts. The chain employs TRBV29-1 and TRBJ1-4; perhaps TRBD1 as D (5 bases). The CDR3 is 13 residues long. V lost 7 bases to trimming and J lost 3 bases, with 12 bases between them. The germline V gene encodes CDR1 SQVTM and CDR2 ANQGSEA. CDR3 sequence (DNA): TGCAGCGGGGGGACGCAGGCTAATGAAAAACTGTTTTTT. Encoded protein: CSGGTQANEKLFF.

The chain is built from TRBV12-5 and TRBJ1-2; 8 bases agree with TRBD1. Germline assignment: CDR1 LGHNT and CDR2 FRNRAP. This CDR3 has 16 amino acids. Trimming cost V 5 bases and J 4 bases; bases outside gene matches: 12. CDR3 bases: TGTGCTAGTGGTAAACCGGGACAGGAGATCCTCTATGGCTACACCTTC. Translated: CASGKPGQEILYGYTF.